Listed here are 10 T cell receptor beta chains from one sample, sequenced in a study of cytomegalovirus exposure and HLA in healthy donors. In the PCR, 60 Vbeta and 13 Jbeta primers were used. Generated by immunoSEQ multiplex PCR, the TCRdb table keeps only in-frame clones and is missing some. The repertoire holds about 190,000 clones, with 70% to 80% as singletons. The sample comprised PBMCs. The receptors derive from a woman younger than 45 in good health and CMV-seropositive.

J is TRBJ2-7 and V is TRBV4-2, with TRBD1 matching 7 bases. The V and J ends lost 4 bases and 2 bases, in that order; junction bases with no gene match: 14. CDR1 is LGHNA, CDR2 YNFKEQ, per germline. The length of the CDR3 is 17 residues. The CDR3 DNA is TGTGCCAGCAGCCGGACTCCGACAGGGAGTGGGACCTACGAGCAGTACTTC. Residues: CASSRTPTGSGTYEQYF.

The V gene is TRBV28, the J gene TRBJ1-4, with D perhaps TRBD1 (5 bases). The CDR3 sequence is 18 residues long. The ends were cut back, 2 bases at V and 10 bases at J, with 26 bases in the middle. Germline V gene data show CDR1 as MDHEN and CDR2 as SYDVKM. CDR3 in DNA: TGTGCCAGCAGTTTAGGGGGTTCGGGGGGAATATTACTCGGAAAACTGTTTTTT. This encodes CASSLGGSGGILLGKLFF.

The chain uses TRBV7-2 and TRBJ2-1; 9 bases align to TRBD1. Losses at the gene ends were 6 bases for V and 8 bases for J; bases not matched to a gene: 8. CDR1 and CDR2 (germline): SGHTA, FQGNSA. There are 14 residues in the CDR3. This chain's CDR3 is CASRTGQGWDEQFF. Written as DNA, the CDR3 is TGTGCCAGCAGGACGGGACAGGGTTGGGATGAGCAGTTCTTC.

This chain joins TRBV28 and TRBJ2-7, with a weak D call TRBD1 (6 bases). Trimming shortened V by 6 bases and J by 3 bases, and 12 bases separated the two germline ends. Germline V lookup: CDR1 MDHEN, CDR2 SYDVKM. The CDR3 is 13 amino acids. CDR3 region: CASRLQGRYEQYF. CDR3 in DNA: TGTGCCAGCAGACTTCAGGGGCGCTACGAGCAGTACTTC.

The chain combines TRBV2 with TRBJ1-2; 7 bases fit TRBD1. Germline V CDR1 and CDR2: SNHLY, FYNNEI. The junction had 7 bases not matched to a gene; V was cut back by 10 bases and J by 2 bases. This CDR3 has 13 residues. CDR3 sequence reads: CANRQGLNYGYTF. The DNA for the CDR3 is TGTGCCAACCGACAGGGCCTCAACTATGGCTACACCTTC.

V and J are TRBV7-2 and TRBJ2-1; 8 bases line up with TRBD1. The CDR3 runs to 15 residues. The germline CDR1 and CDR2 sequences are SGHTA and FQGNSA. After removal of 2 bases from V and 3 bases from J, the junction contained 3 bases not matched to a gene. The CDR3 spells CASSLWTGNYNEQFF. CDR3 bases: TGTGCCAGCAGCTTATGGACAGGGAACTACAATGAGCAGTTCTTC.

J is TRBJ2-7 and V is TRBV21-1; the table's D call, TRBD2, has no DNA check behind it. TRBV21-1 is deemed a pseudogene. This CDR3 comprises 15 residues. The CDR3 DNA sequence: TGTGCCAGCAGCAAACAGGGACTAGCGGGGCGCCGGTGTTACTTC. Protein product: CASSKQGLAGRRCYF.

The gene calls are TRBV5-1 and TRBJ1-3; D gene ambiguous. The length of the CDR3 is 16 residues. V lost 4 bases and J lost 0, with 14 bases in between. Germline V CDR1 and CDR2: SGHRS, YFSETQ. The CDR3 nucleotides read TGCGCCAGCAGCCCGCACGCAGGTTTCTCTGGAAACACCATATATTTT. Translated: CASSPHAGFSGNTIYF.

CDR3 sequence: CASSLTASYEQYF. The DNA for the CDR3 is TGTGCCAGCAGCTTGACAGCTTCCTACGAGCAGTACTTC. The J gene is TRBJ2-7, the V gene TRBV5-4; D gene ambiguous. The CDR3 has 13 residues. Between the trimmed V and J ends, which lost 1 base and 1 base, there was a span of 6 bases. Germline CDR1 reads SGHNT; CDR2 reads YYREEE (reference sequence).

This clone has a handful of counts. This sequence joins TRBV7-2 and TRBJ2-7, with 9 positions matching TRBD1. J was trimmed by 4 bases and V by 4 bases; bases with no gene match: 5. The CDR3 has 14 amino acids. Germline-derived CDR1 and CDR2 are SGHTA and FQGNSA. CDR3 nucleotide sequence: TGTGCCAGCAGCTCCCGGACAGGGGTGTACGAGCAGTACTTC. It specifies CASSSRTGVYEQYF.